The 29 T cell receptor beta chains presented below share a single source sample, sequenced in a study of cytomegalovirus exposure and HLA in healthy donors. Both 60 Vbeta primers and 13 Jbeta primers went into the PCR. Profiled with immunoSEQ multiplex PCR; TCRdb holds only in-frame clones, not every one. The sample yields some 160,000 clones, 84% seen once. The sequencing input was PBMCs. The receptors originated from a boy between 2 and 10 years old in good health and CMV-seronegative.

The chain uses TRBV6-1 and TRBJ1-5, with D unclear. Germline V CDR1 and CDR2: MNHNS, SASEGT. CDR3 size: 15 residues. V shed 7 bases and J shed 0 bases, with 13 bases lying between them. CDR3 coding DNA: TGTGCCAGCAACAGCCAAGCGGGTAGCAATCAGCCCCAGCATTTT. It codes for CASNSQAGSNQPQHF.

CDR3 region: CASSHDRGRNTEAFF. CDR3 nucleotide sequence: TGCGCCAGCAGCCACGACAGGGGGCGGAACACTGAAGCTTTCTTT. The chain uses TRBV4-1 and TRBJ1-1, with 10 bases matching TRBD1. Per the germline V gene, CDR1 is MGHRA and CDR2 is YSYEKL. The V segment lost 3 bases and the J segment 1 base; nucleotides outside the gene matches: 2. This CDR3 is 15 amino acids long.

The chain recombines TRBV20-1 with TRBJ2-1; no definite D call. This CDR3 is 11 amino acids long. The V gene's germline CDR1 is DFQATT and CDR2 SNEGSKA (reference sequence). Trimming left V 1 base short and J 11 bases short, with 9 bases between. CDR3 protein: CSARAYEKQFF. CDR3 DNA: TGCAGTGCTAGAGCCTACGAGAAGCAGTTCTTC.

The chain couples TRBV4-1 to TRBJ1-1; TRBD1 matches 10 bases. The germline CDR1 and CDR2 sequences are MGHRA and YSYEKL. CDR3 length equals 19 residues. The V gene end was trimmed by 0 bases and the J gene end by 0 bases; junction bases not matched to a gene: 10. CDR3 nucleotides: TGCGCCAGCAGCCAAGATCCGCGGGGACAGGGGTCTCTGAACACTGAAGCTTTCTTT. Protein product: CASSQDPRGQGSLNTEAFF.

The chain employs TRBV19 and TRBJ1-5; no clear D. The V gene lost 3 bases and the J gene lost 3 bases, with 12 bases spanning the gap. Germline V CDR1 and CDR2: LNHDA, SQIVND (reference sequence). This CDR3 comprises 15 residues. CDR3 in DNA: TGTGCCAGTAGTATCTCGGGAGGACCCAATCAGCCCCAGCATTTT. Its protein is CASSISGGPNQPQHF.

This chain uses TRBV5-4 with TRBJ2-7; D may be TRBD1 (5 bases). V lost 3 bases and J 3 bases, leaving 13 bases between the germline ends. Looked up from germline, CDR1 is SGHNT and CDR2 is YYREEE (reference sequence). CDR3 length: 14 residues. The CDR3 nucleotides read TGTGCCAGCAGCTCCCAGGGTGGGCTCTACGAGCAGTACTTC. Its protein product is CASSSQGGLYEQYF.

The CDR3 loop is CASSTSFSYNSPLHF. As DNA, the CDR3 is TGTGCCAGCAGCACGAGTTTCTCCTATAATTCACCCCTCCACTTT. J is TRBJ1-6 and V is TRBV6-5; no clear D. The V gene's germline CDR1 is MNHEY and CDR2 SVGAGI. The CDR3 is 15 residues long. With 6 bases removed from V and 0 bases from J, the gap between germline ends came to 9 bases.

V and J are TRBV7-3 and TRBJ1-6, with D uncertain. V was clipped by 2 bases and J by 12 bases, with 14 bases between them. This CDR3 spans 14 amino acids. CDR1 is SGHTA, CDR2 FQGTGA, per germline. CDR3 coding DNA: TGTGCCAGCAGCTTATTTCCGGTTACGGGACCCCTCCACTTT. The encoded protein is CASSLFPVTGPLHF.

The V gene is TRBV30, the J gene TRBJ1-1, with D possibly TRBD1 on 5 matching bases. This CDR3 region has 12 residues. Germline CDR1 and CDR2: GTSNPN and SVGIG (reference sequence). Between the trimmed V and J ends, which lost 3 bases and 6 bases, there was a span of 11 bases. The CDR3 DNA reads TGTGCCTGGAGCGATCAGGGTGCTGAAGCTTTCTTT. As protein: CAWSDQGAEAFF.

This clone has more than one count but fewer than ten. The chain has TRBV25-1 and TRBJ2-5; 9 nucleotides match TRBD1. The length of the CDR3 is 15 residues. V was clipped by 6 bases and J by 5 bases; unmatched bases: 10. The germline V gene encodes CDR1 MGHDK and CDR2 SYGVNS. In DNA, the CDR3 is TGTGCCAGCAGCCAGGGACAGGGTGACTCGGAGACCCAGTACTTC. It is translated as CASSQGQGDSETQYF.

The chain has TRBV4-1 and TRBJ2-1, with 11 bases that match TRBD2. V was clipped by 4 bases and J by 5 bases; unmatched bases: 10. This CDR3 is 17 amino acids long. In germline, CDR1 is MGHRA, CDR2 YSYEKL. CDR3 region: CASSRYASGGPHNEQFF. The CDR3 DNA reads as TGCGCCAGCAGCCGATACGCTAGCGGGGGGCCCCACAATGAGCAGTTCTTC.

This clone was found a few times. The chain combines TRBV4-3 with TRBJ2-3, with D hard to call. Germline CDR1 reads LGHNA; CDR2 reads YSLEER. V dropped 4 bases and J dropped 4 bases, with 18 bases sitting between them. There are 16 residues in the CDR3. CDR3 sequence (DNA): TGCGCCAGCAGCCCATCTTTCGCCCCTGAGGCAGATACGCAGTATTTT. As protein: CASSPSFAPEADTQYF.

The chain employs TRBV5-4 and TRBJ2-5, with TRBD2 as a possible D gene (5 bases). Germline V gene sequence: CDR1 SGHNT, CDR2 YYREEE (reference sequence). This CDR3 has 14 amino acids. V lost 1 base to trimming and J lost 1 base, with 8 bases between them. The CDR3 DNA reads TGTGCCAGCAGCTTGCAGAGGGCCCAAGAGACCCAGTACTTC. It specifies CASSLQRAQETQYF.

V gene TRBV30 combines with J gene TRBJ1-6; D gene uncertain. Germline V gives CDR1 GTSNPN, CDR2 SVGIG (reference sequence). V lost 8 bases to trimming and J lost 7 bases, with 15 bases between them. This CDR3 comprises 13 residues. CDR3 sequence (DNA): TGTGCCGGAGACCCTGGCCTGAATTCACCCCTCCACTTT. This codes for CAGDPGLNSPLHF.

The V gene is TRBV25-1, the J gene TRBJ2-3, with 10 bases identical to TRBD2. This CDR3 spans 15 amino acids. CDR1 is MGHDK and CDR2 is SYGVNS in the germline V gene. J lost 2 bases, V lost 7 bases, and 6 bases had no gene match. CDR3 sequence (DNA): TGTGCCAGCACCAGTAGCGGGGGGCCCACAGATACGCAGTATTTT. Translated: CASTSSGGPTDTQYF. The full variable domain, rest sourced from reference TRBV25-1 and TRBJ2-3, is EADIYQTPRYLVIGTGKKITLECSQTMGHDKMYWYQQDPGMELHLIHYSYGVNSTEKGDLSSESTVSRIRTEHFPLTLESARPSHTSQYLCASTSSGGPTDTQYFGPGTRLTVL.

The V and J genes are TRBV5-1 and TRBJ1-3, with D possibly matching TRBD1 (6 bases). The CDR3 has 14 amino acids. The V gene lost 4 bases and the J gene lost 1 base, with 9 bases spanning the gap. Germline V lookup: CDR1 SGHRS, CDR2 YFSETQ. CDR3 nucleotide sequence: TGCGCCAGCAGCCTAAGGGGGTCTGGAAACACCATATATTTT. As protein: CASSLRGSGNTIYF.

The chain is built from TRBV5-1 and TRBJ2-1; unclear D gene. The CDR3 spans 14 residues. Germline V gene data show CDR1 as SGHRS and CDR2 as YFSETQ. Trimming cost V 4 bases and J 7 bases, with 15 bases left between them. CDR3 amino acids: CASSLAGVNNEQFF. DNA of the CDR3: TGCGCCAGCAGCCTCGCCGGTGTTAATAATGAGCAGTTCTTC. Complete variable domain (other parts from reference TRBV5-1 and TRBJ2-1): KAGVTQTPRYLIKTRGQQVTLSCSPISGHRSVSWYQQTPGQGLQFLFEYFSETQRNKGNFPGRFSGRQFSNSRSEMNVSTLELGDSALYLCASSLAGVNNEQFFGPGTRLTVL.

The CDR3 protein is CASSRRGSRETQYF. The DNA of the CDR3 is TGTGCCAGCAGTCGAAGGGGGTCGCGGGAGACCCAGTACTTC. This chain connects TRBV28 to TRBJ2-5; TRBD1 might be the D (6 bases). CDR1 is MDHEN, CDR2 SYDVKM, per germline. Trimming stripped 5 bases from V and 5 bases from J, with 15 bases between. This CDR3 comprises 14 residues.

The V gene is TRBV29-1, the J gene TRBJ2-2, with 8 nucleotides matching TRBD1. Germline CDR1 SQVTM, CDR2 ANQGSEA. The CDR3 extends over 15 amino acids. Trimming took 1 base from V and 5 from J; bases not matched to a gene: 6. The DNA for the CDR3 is TGCAGCGTTGAAGCGCGGCAGGGGGCAACCGGGGAGCTGTTTTTT. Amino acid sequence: CSVEARQGATGELFF.

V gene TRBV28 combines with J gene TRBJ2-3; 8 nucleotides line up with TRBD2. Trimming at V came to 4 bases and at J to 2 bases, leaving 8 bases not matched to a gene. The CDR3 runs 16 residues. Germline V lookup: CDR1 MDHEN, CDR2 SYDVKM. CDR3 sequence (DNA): TGTGCCAGCAGTTCAAGGACTAGCTTGTTCACAGATACGCAGTATTTT. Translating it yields CASSSRTSLFTDTQYF.

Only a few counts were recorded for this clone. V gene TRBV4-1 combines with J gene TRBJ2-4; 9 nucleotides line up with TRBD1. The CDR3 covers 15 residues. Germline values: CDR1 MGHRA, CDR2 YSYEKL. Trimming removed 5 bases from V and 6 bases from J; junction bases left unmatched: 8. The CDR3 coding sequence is TGCGCCAGCAGCTATTGGGACAGGGAGGTAAACATTCAGTACTTC. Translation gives CASSYWDREVNIQYF.

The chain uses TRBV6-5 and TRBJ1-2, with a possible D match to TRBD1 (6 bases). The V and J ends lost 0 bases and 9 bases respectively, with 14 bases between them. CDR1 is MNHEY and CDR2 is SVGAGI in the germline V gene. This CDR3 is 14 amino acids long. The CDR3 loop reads CASSYSQGPGSYTF. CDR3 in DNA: TGTGCCAGCAGTTACTCGCAGGGGCCCGGGAGCTACACCTTC.

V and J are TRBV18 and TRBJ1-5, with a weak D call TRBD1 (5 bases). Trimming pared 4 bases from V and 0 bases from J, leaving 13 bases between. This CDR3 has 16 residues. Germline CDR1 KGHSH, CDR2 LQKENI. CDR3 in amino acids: CASSQGAINSNQPQHF. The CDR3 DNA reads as TGTGCCAGCTCACAAGGGGCGATAAATAGCAATCAGCCCCAGCATTTT.

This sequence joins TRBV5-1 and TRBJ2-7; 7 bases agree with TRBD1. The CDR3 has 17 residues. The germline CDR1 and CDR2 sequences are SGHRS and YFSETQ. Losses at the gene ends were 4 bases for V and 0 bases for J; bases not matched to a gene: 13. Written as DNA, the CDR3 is TGCGCCAGCAGCATGATACCGGGACAGATCCGCTCCTACGAGCAGTACTTC. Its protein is CASSMIPGQIRSYEQYF.

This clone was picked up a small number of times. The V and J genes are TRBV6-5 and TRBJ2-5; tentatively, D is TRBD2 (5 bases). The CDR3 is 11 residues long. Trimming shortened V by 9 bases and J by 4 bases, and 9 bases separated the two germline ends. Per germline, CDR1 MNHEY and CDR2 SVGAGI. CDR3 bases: TGTGCCAGTGGCCGGGGAGAGACCCAGTACTTC. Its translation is CASGRGETQYF.

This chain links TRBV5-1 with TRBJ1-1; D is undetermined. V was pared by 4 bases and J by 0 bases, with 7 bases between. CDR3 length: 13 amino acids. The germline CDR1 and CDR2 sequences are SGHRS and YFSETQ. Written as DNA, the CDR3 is TGCGCCAGCAGCACACAGCTGAACACTGAAGCTTTCTTT. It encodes CASSTQLNTEAFF.

CDR3 coding DNA: TGTGCCAGCAGCTTAACTGGCAGGCCGAACACTGAAGCTTTCTTT. Translation: CASSLTGRPNTEAFF. The gene calls are TRBV5-6 and TRBJ1-1; D call uncertain. This CDR3 contains 15 residues. The V gene lost 2 bases and the J gene lost 1 base, with 12 bases spanning the gap. CDR1 and CDR2 from the germline V gene are SGHDT and YYEEEE.

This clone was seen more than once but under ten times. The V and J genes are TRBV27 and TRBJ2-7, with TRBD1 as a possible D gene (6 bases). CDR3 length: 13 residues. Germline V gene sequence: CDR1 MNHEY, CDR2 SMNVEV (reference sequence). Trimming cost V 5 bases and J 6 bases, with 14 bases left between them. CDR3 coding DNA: TGTGCCAGCAGTCATCCAGGGGTGGCCGAGCAGTACTTC. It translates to CASSHPGVAEQYF.

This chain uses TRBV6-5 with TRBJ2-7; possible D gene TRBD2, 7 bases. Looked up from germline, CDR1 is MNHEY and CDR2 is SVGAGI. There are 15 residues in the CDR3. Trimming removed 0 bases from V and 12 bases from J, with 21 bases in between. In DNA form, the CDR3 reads TGTGCCAGCAGTTACTCGAAGTATCGGGCGGGGGCCTTGTACTTC. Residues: CASSYSKYRAGALYF.